One and the same sample provided the 29 T cell receptor beta chains below, sequenced in a study of blood T cell repertoires in COVID-19. Profiled with immunoSEQ multiplex PCR; TCRdb holds only in-frame clones, not every one. The repertoire holds roughly 120,000 clones, 75% to 90% seen once, with 5.5% in the top ten. What was sequenced was peripheral blood. The receptors come from a woman aged 60-75 years with COVID-19, enrolled during active disease.

This chain joins TRBV7-2 and TRBJ1-2; D remains unclear. V was cut by 1 base and J by 1 base, with 4 bases left in between. CDR1 and CDR2 from the germline V gene are SGHTA and FQGNSA. The CDR3 extends over 13 amino acids. The CDR3, as DNA: TGTGCCAGCAGCTTAGGACATAACTATGGCTACACCTTC. This gives the protein CASSLGHNYGYTF.

This clone appeared once. This chain connects TRBV4-1 to TRBJ1-2, with D possibly being TRBD1 (6 bases). CDR1 is MGHRA and CDR2 is YSYEKL in the germline V gene. V was clipped by 1 base and J by 1 base, with 16 bases between them. The CDR3 is made up of 17 amino acids. CDR3 amino acids: CASSQALPGALNYGYTF. CDR3 coding DNA: TGCGCCAGCAGCCAAGCCCTTCCAGGGGCCCTTAACTATGGCTACACCTTC.

This clone appeared a few times. This sequence joins TRBV5-1 and TRBJ1-2; 8 bases agree with TRBD1. The V segment lost 0 bases and the J segment 6 bases; nucleotides outside the gene matches: 1. Looked up from germline, CDR1 is SGHRS and CDR2 is YFSETQ. This CDR3 has 13 amino acids. CDR3 loop: CASSLDRGDGYTF. The DNA of the CDR3 is TGCGCCAGCAGCTTGGACAGGGGGGATGGCTACACCTTC.

The chain recombines TRBV5-6 with TRBJ1-5; 11 bases are shared with TRBD1. The V segment lost 1 base and the J segment 11 bases; nucleotides outside the gene matches: 14. The CDR3 length is 17 residues. The germline gives CDR1 SGHDT, CDR2 YYEEEE. Here the CDR3 reads CASSLRTGGERIGAQHF. In DNA, the CDR3 is TGTGCCAGCAGCTTGCGGACAGGGGGCGAGAGGATTGGGGCCCAGCATTTT.

As to this clone: The identical CDR3 is also encoded by other nucleotide sequences in the sample. J is TRBJ1-3 and V is TRBV11-2; D unclear. Per germline, CDR1 SGHAT and CDR2 FQNNGV. V was pared by 0 bases and J by 0 bases, with 6 bases between. The CDR3 runs to 15 residues. In nucleotides, the CDR3 is TGTGCCAGCAGCTTAGATAGGAGCTCTGGAAACACCATATATTTT. Encoded protein: CASSLDRSSGNTIYF.

Only one count was recorded for this clone. The rearrangement joins TRBV6-5 to TRBJ1-3, with TRBD1 identical over 8 bases. Germline V gives CDR1 MNHEY, CDR2 SVGAGI. This CDR3 has 15 residues. V lost 6 bases, J lost 3 bases, and 7 bases stayed unmatched. CDR3 DNA: TGTGCCAGCAGGCCAACAGGGGGAGGTGGAAACACCATATATTTT. As protein: CASRPTGGGGNTIYF.

The chain couples TRBV11-3 to TRBJ1-3, with a weak D call TRBD1 (5 bases). V was trimmed by 0 bases and J by 4 bases, leaving 10 bases between them. The CDR3 is 15 residues long. Germline V gene data show CDR1 as SGHNT and CDR2 as YENEEA. The CDR3 protein is CASSLDAGTGNTIYF. In DNA form, the CDR3 reads TGTGCCAGCAGCTTAGACGCGGGGACGGGAAACACCATATATTTT.

The chain carries TRBV2 and TRBJ2-7; TRBD2 matches 7 bases. The CDR3 length is 13 residues. J was trimmed by 7 bases and V by 4 bases; bases with no gene match: 7. Germline CDR1 is SNHLY and CDR2 is FYNNEI. Here the CDR3 reads CASSVAGLIEQYF. The DNA for the CDR3 is TGTGCCAGCAGTGTGGCGGGACTAATAGAGCAGTACTTC.

The V and J genes are TRBV7-9 and TRBJ1-4; 8 nucleotides line up with TRBD1. J was trimmed by 4 bases and V by 5 bases; bases with no gene match: 6. The CDR3 contains 15 residues. CDR1 is SEHNR, CDR2 FQNEAQ, per germline (reference sequence). The CDR3 sequence: CASSPGQALNEKLFF. The DNA of the CDR3 is TGTGCCAGCAGCCCGGGACAGGCCCTTAATGAAAAACTGTTTTTT. The full variable domain, completed using reference TRBV7-9 and TRBJ1-4, is DTGVSQNPRHKITKRGQNVTFRCDPISEHNRLYWYRQTLGQGPEFLTYFQNEAQLEKSRLLSDRFSAERPKGSFSTLEIQRTEQGDSAMYLCASSPGQALNEKLFFGSGTQLSVL.

The gene calls are TRBV4-1 and TRBJ1-3, with 7 bases that match TRBD1. There are 16 residues in the CDR3. J was trimmed by 0 bases and V by 1 base; bases with no gene match: 3. The V gene's germline CDR1 is MGHRA and CDR2 YSYEKL. Here the CDR3 DNA reads TGCGCCAGCAGCCAAGGAACAGGGGCCTCTGGAAACACCATATATTTT. It encodes CASSQGTGASGNTIYF.

This clone has just one count. The genes are TRBV24-1 and TRBJ1-5, with D tentatively TRBD1 (5 bases). Between the trimmed V and J ends, which lost 2 bases and 2 bases, there was a span of 15 bases. Germline V gene sequence: CDR1 KGHDR, CDR2 SFDVKD. This CDR3 has 17 residues. The CDR3 region is CATSDSPGGGGNQPQHF. The DNA for the CDR3 is TGTGCCACCAGTGATTCTCCTGGCGGGGGGGGCAATCAGCCCCAGCATTTT.

The V call is TRBV2, the J call TRBJ1-1, with 8 positions matching TRBD1. Germline CDR1 reads SNHLY; CDR2 reads FYNNEI. The CDR3 loop spans 14 amino acids. V lost 5 bases, J lost 1 base, and 3 bases stayed unmatched. CDR3 nucleotides: TGTGCCAGCAGTTACAGGGGGGAGAACACTGAAGCTTTCTTT. This sequence encodes CASSYRGENTEAFF.

In this sample, this clone turned up a few times. Other DNA sequences of this sample code for an identical CDR3. The gene calls are TRBV5-4 and TRBJ1-2; the D is unclear. The germline V and J ends were trimmed by 2 bases and 2 bases, with 4 bases remaining between them. The germline V gene encodes CDR1 SGHNT and CDR2 YYREEE (reference sequence). The length of the CDR3 is 12 residues. CDR3 coding DNA: TGTGCCAGCAGCTTCCTAAACTATGGCTACACCTTC. Its translation: CASSFLNYGYTF. The full variable domain, completed using reference TRBV5-4 and TRBJ1-2, is ETGVTQSPTHLIKTRGQQVTLRCSSQSGHNTVSWYQQALGQGPQFIFQYYREEENGRGNFPPRFSGLQFPNYSSELNVNALELDDSALYLCASSFLNYGYTFGSGTRLTVV.

The gene calls are TRBV18 and TRBJ1-5, with 11 positions matching TRBD1. V shed 1 base, J shed 8 bases, and the junction held 7 bases outside the gene matches. Germline assignment: CDR1 KGHSH and CDR2 LQKENI. CDR3 size: 16 residues. The CDR3 nucleotides are TGTGCCAGCTCACCACTTGGACAGGGGGCAGGTGAGCCCCAGCATTTT. Its protein is CASSPLGQGAGEPQHF.

The chain links TRBV7-2 to TRBJ1-2; tentatively, D is TRBD1 (5 bases). V shed 5 bases and J shed 10 bases, with 14 bases lying between them. Germline values: CDR1 SGHTA, CDR2 FQGNSA. This CDR3 contains 12 residues. Here the CDR3 reads CASSPISGIYTF. CDR3 in DNA: TGTGCCAGCAGCCCCATTTCAGGGATCTACACCTTC.

The chain uses TRBV9 and TRBJ1-1; a possible D gene is TRBD1 (5 bases). Between the trimmed V and J ends, which lost 0 bases and 4 bases, there was a span of 13 bases. This CDR3 is built from 15 residues. The germline V gene encodes CDR1 SGDLS and CDR2 YYNGEE. The DNA for the CDR3 is TGTGCCAGCAGCGTAGGGGGCAGGGTCCGCACTGAAGCTTTCTTT. It is translated as CASSVGGRVRTEAFF. The full variable domain, completed using reference TRBV9 and TRBJ1-1, is DSGVTQTPKHLITATGQRVTLRCSPRSGDLSVYWYQQSLDQGLQFLIQYYNGEERAKGNILERFSAQQFPDLHSELNLSSLELGDSALYFCASSVGGRVRTEAFFGQGTRLTVV.

This chain joins TRBV12-5 and TRBJ1-1, with D possibly being TRBD1 (5 bases). Germline V gene data show CDR1 as LGHNT and CDR2 as FRNRAP. This CDR3 contains 14 residues. Trimming pared 6 bases from V and 3 bases from J, leaving 14 bases between. The CDR3 loop is CASGATGRDTEAFF. For the CDR3, the DNA is TGTGCTAGTGGCGCCACAGGTCGCGACACTGAAGCTTTCTTT. The full variable domain, its missing parts supplied by reference TRBV12-5 and TRBJ1-1, is DARVTQTPRHKVTEMGQEVTMRCQPILGHNTVFWYRQTMMQGLELLAYFRNRAPLDDSGMPKDRFSAEMPDATLATLKIQPSEPRDSAVYFCASGATGRDTEAFFGQGTRLTVV.

This clone was picked up a small number of times. J is TRBJ2-5 and V is TRBV29-1; the match to TRBD2 covers 11 bases. The trim removed 4 bases at V and 1 base at J, leaving 5 bases unmatched. From germline, CDR1 is SQVTM and CDR2 ANQGSEA. CDR3 size: 15 residues. CDR3: CSVGLLAGAQETQYF. The CDR3 nucleotides are TGCAGCGTTGGCCTACTAGCGGGGGCCCAAGAGACCCAGTACTTC.

This rearrangement joins TRBV9 to TRBJ1-6; possible D gene TRBD1, 5 bases. This CDR3 has 16 amino acids. V dropped 4 bases and J dropped 7 bases, with 18 bases sitting between them. CDR1 is SGDLS and CDR2 is YYNGEE in the germline V gene. The CDR3, as DNA: TGTGCCAGCAGCACCTCCCCGGGGGTCGGGAATTCACCCCTCCACTTT. Protein product: CASSTSPGVGNSPLHF.

With respect to this clone: The sample contains more than one DNA sequence encoding this CDR3. V is TRBV11-3 and J is TRBJ1-1; the D is unclear. Germline-derived CDR1 and CDR2 are SGHNT and YENEEA. V was cut by 1 base and J by 1 base, with 7 bases left in between. CDR3 length: 14 amino acids. CDR3 residues: CASSLGARNTEAFF. The CDR3 DNA follows: TGTGCCAGCAGCTTAGGGGCCAGGAACACTGAAGCTTTCTTT.

The J gene is TRBJ1-5, the V gene TRBV2, with D tentatively TRBD1 (5 bases). V lost 8 bases and J lost 4, with 12 bases in between. The CDR3 contains 13 residues. The germline CDR1 and CDR2 sequences are SNHLY and FYNNEI. This chain's CDR3 is CASGGTANQPQHF. The CDR3 bases are TGTGCCAGCGGCGGGACGGCTAATCAGCCCCAGCATTTT.

The CDR3 loop is CASSTGQVNSPLHF. The CDR3 DNA follows: TGTGCCAGCAGCACAGGACAGGTTAATTCACCCCTCCACTTT. This chain connects TRBV21-1 to TRBJ1-6; TRBD1, the table's D call, lacks a check against the DNA. TRBV21-1 is described as a pseudogene. This CDR3 contains 14 residues.

The rearrangement joins TRBV27 to TRBJ1-6; D possibly corresponds to TRBD1 (6 bases). CDR1 is MNHEY, CDR2 SMNVEV, per germline (reference sequence). This CDR3 spans 17 amino acids. Trimming took off 8 bases at V and 0 bases at J, with 17 bases between the two ends. Here the CDR3 DNA reads TGTGCCAGCGGATCGAACAGGGAGAGCTCCTATAATTCACCCCTCCACTTT. Amino acid sequence: CASGSNRESSYNSPLHF.

This clone appeared once. V gene TRBV6-1 combines with J gene TRBJ2-1, with D possibly TRBD2 on 6 matching bases. V was shortened by 1 base and J by 0 bases, with 19 bases between the two germline ends. The germline CDR1 and CDR2 sequences are MNHNS and SASEGT. There are 19 residues in the CDR3. The CDR3 loop reads CASSEVTSRVYSSYNEQFF. In nucleotides, the CDR3 is TGTGCCAGCAGTGAAGTTACTAGCCGAGTTTACAGCTCCTACAATGAGCAGTTCTTC.

The chain recombines TRBV18 with TRBJ1-1, with D hard to call. With 3 bases removed from V and 0 bases from J, the gap between germline ends came to 14 bases. From germline, CDR1 is KGHSH and CDR2 LQKENI. CDR3 size: 16 residues. CDR3 residues: CASSPREVQVNTEAFF. The DNA for the CDR3 is TGTGCCAGCTCACCCCGGGAGGTCCAAGTGAACACTGAAGCTTTCTTT.

The rearrangement links TRBV24-1 to TRBJ2-5, with D unresolved. The CDR3 sequence is 14 residues long. Germline CDR1 reads KGHDR; CDR2 reads SFDVKD. The V gene lost 4 bases and the J gene lost 1 base, with 9 bases spanning the gap. CDR3 in DNA: TGTGCCACCAGTGACCGTTGGGCCCAAGAGACCCAGTACTTC. Protein sequence: CATSDRWAQETQYF.

The chain is built from TRBV11-3 and TRBJ1-6; possible D gene TRBD1, 6 bases. Per the germline V gene, CDR1 is SGHNT and CDR2 is YENEEA. CDR3 length equals 13 residues. Trimming cost V 3 bases and J 10 bases, with 10 bases left between them. The CDR3 nucleotides are TGTGCCAGCAGCTTGTACACAGGGTCACCCCTCCACTTT. Its translation is CASSLYTGSPLHF.

The chain combines TRBV7-9 with TRBJ1-4; D possibly corresponds to TRBD1 (5 bases). V shed 5 bases and J shed 5 bases, with 15 bases lying between them. The CDR3 has 15 residues. Germline V CDR1 and CDR2: SEHNR, FQNEAQ (reference sequence). CDR3 DNA sequence: TGTGCCAGCAGCCCCCGGGAGGGGTTAAATGAAAAACTGTTTTTT. This translates into CASSPREGLNEKLFF.

The chain couples TRBV2 to TRBJ2-3, with 7 bases that match TRBD2. J was trimmed by 2 bases and V by 4 bases; bases with no gene match: 3. The CDR3 spans 14 residues. Germline CDR1 reads SNHLY; CDR2 reads FYNNEI. The CDR3 DNA is TGTGCCAGCAGTGTAGCGGGCCTCACAGATACGCAGTATTTT. It encodes CASSVAGLTDTQYF.